Each of the 17 T cell receptor beta chains below was sequenced from the same sample in a study of blood T cell repertoires in COVID-19. The table came from immunoSEQ multiplex PCR; TCRdb's copy has only in-frame clones and leaves some out. Among roughly 520,000 clones listed, 88% were seen once. Sample: PBMCs or T cells enriched from blood (not recorded which). These receptors were obtained from a woman aged 40 to 50 who had recovered from COVID-19.

A word on this clone: One end of the junction is discordant with germline, which a read error may explain. The chain uses TRBV7-2 and TRBJ2-1, with TRBD2 matching over 11 bases. The CDR3 length is 13 residues. Germline values: CDR1 SGHTA, CDR2 FQGNSA. This CDR3 is CASSPGLAGYRVF. CDR3 nucleotides: TGTGCCAGCAGCCCTGGACTAGCGGGCTACCGGGTCTTC.

About this clone: This sequence may be a read error, since a much larger clone differs from it by one base. The genes are TRBV2 and TRBJ1-2; D may be TRBD1 (6 bases). CDR3 length: 13 residues. V dropped 4 bases and J dropped 2 bases, with 8 bases sitting between them. Germline values: CDR1 SNHLY, CDR2 FYNNEI. The CDR3 loop is CASSVTGNYGYTF. DNA for the CDR3: TGTGCCAGCAGTGTAACAGGGAACTATGGCTACACCTTC.

V usage is TRBV7-8 and J usage is TRBJ2-1; the match to TRBD1 covers 7 bases. J gave up 13 bases and V 5 bases, and 5 bases lay outside the gene matches. This CDR3 spans 11 amino acids. Germline assignment: CDR1 SGHVS and CDR2 FQNEAQ. DNA for the CDR3: TGTGCCAGCAGCGCCGACAGGGATCAGTTCTTC. It encodes CASSADRDQFF.

This chain links TRBV11-2 with TRBJ2-7; D possibly corresponds to TRBD1 (6 bases). Germline V gene sequence: CDR1 SGHAT, CDR2 FQNNGV. Trimming pared 5 bases from V and 1 base from J, leaving 12 bases between. This CDR3 is built from 14 residues. CDR3 sequence reads: CASSRGGHSYEQYF. CDR3 sequence (DNA): TGTGCCAGCAGCCGAGGGGGACATTCCTACGAGCAGTACTTC. The variable domain in full, completed from reference TRBV11-2 and TRBJ2-7, reads EAGVAQSPRYKIIEKRQSVAFWCNPISGHATLYWYQQILGQGPKLLIQFQNNGVVDDSQLPKDRFSAERLKGVDSTLKIQPAKLEDSAVYLCASSRGGHSYEQYFGPGTRLTVT.

The chain joins TRBV4-3 to TRBJ1-5; D is undetermined. The germline V gene encodes CDR1 LGHNA and CDR2 YSLEER. The CDR3 sequence is 17 residues long. V lost 0 bases and J 0 bases, leaving 12 bases between the germline ends. The CDR3, as DNA: TGCGCCAGCAGCCAAGATTTGGGCGGGTATAGCAATCAGCCCCAGCATTTT. It yields the protein CASSQDLGGYSNQPQHF.

This chain uses TRBV5-4 with TRBJ2-1; 7 positions match TRBD2. With V trimmed by 4 bases and J by 5 bases, 9 bases remained unmatched. The germline CDR1 and CDR2 sequences are SGHNT and YYREEE (reference sequence). This CDR3 contains 15 residues. Here the CDR3 DNA reads TGTGCCAGCAGCCCGGCTAGCGGAGGCGACAATGAGCAGTTCTTC. Amino acid sequence: CASSPASGGDNEQFF. Full variable domain (remainder filled in from reference TRBV5-4 and TRBJ2-1): ETGVTQSPTHLIKTRGQQVTLRCSSQSGHNTVSWYQQALGQGPQFIFQYYREEENGRGNFPPRFSGLQFPNYSSELNVNALELDDSALYLCASSPASGGDNEQFFGPGTRLTVL.

CDR3 sequence: CASRLLTGGSGSRNQPQHF. For the CDR3, the DNA is TGTGCCAGCAGACTCCTGACAGGGGGCTCGGGGAGTCGAAATCAGCCCCAGCATTTT. The chain links TRBV28 to TRBJ1-5; TRBD1 agrees at 10 bases. The germline CDR1 and CDR2 sequences are MDHEN and SYDVKM. This CDR3 comprises 19 residues. Trimming cost V 6 bases and J 4 bases; bases outside gene matches: 18. Using reference TRBV28 and TRBJ1-5 for the parts outside the CDR3, the full variable domain is DVKVTQSSRYLVKRTGEKVFLECVQDMDHENMFWYRQDPGLGLRLIYFSYDVKMKEKGDIPEGYSVSREKKERFSLILESASTNQTSMYLCASRLLTGGSGSRNQPQHFGDGTRLSIL.

The rearrangement links TRBV6-6 to TRBJ1-1; D not resolved. The CDR3 is 14 residues long. V lost 6 bases, J lost 2 bases, and 13 bases lay in between. Germline-derived CDR1 and CDR2 are MNHNY and SVGAGI (reference sequence). The CDR3, as DNA: TGTGCCAGCAGCGCCAGACGGGATAACACTGAAGCTTTCTTT. Translated, it gives CASSARRDNTEAFF.

This sequence joins TRBV19 and TRBJ2-1, with D unclear. This CDR3 comprises 13 residues. V lost 5 bases and J 5 bases, leaving 10 bases between the germline ends. CDR1 and CDR2 (germline): LNHDA, SQIVND (reference sequence). The chain's CDR3 is CASSSGVNNEQFF. CDR3 nucleotide sequence: TGTGCCAGTAGTTCCGGAGTTAACAATGAGCAGTTCTTC.

The chain is built from TRBV19 and TRBJ2-3, with 10 bases lining up with TRBD2. V gave up 3 bases and J gave up 6 bases; unmatched junction bases: 6. Looked up from germline, CDR1 is LNHDA and CDR2 is SQIVND (reference sequence). This CDR3 is built from 15 residues. CDR3 sequence: CASSIPSGRGDTQYF. The DNA of the CDR3 is TGTGCCAGTAGTATCCCTAGCGGGAGAGGGGATACGCAGTATTTT.

The chain recombines TRBV28 with TRBJ1-5, with unresolved D. CDR1 and CDR2 (germline): MDHEN, SYDVKM. The CDR3 spans 16 residues. V was clipped by 6 bases and J by 5 bases, with 20 bases between them. The CDR3, as DNA: TGTGCCAGCAGACACCCTGGAGGGCAGCTCTATCAGCCCCAGCATTTT. Its protein is CASRHPGGQLYQPQHF.

This clone was detected only once. The rearrangement uses TRBV10-3 and TRBJ2-3; 9 nucleotides align to TRBD2. V lost 0 bases, J lost 0 bases, and 19 bases stayed unmatched. The germline V gene encodes CDR1 ENHRY and CDR2 SYGVKD. The CDR3 runs to 22 residues. CDR3 DNA sequence: TGTGCCATCAGTGAGTCGGGGAGTTTAGCGGGAGTTCAGGGGACTAGCACAGATACGCAGTATTTT. Protein: CAISESGSLAGVQGTSTDTQYF.

The genes are TRBV27 and TRBJ2-7; 7 positions agree with TRBD1. CDR1 and CDR2 (germline): MNHEY, SMNVEV (reference sequence). The V and J ends lost 3 bases and 0 bases, in that order; junction bases with no gene match: 5. This CDR3 is 15 amino acids long. The CDR3 nucleotides are TGTGCCAGCAGTTTGCAGGGGGTGAGCTCCTACGAGCAGTACTTC. It encodes CASSLQGVSSYEQYF.

The chain recombines TRBV10-3 with TRBJ1-4; 9 bases align to TRBD1. The J segment lost 3 bases and the V segment lost 5 bases, leaving 10 bases of the junction unmatched. In germline, CDR1 is ENHRY, CDR2 SYGVKD. The CDR3 loop spans 17 amino acids. CDR3 region: CAISRSGTGSSNEKLFF. The CDR3 region has the DNA TGTGCCATCAGTAGATCGGGGACAGGGTCTTCTAATGAAAAACTGTTTTTT.

The gene calls are TRBV5-1 and TRBJ2-5; TRBD2 agrees at 10 bases. Germline lookup yields CDR1 SGHRS and CDR2 YFSETQ. The CDR3 extends over 17 amino acids. V lost 0 bases, J lost 4 bases, and 9 bases stayed unmatched. As DNA, the CDR3 is TGCGCCAGCAGCTTGGCACTAGCGGGAACCTATCGAGAGACCCAGTACTTC. Its translation: CASSLALAGTYRETQYF.

The rearrangement uses TRBV4-3 and TRBJ1-3, with D tentatively TRBD1 (6 bases). The CDR3 consists of 16 residues. The germline V gene encodes CDR1 LGHNA and CDR2 YSLEER. Deletions cut 1 base from V and 4 bases from J, with 14 bases between. The CDR3 loop reads CASSQVMGAEGNTIYF. As DNA, the CDR3 is TGCGCCAGCAGCCAAGTCATGGGGGCAGAAGGAAACACCATATATTTT.

The chain links TRBV2 to TRBJ1-5, with D possibly TRBD1 on 6 matching bases. Germline V gene data show CDR1 as SNHLY and CDR2 as FYNNEI. This CDR3 has 16 amino acids. Trimming left V 2 bases short and J 7 bases short, with 18 bases between. The CDR3 loop is CASSEFLGGADQPQHF. CDR3 sequence (DNA): TGTGCCAGCAGTGAATTCCTTGGGGGCGCGGACCAGCCCCAGCATTTT.